What follows are 26 T cell receptor beta chains derived from one specimen sequenced in a study of T-cell memory formation after mild COVID-19. TCRdb ran MiXCR on the 5' RACE reads and lists one entry per CDR3 protein. The sample records around 300,000 distinct CDR3 sequences, approximately 18% being singletons. Sequencing was done on a sample of PBMCs or a T cell subset sorted from them (not recorded which). These receptors were taken from a man between 18 and 29 years old who had mild COVID-19 (a few samples of this study predate the infection). Cell type and time point are not known.

This clonotype was detected a few times. The rearrangement links TRBV7-9 to TRBJ1-2; D ambiguous. The CDR3 loop spans 15 amino acids. Germline CDR1 is SEHNR and CDR2 is FQNEAQ (reference sequence). V was clipped by 0 bases and J by 1 base, with 9 bases between them. The CDR3 coding sequence is TGTGCCAGCAGCTTAGCGGCGCCGATTAACTATGGCTACACCTTC. Translating gives CASSLAAPINYGYTF.

In its sample, this clonotype was seen many times. The V call is TRBV12-3 or TRBV12-4, the J call TRBJ2-2; D not resolved. The V end was cut by 1 base, the J end by 4 bases, with 7 bases between. CDR3 length equals 14 residues. The CDR3 bases are TGTGCCAGCAGTTTAGGTGCCAGCACCGGGGAGCTGTTTTTT. It specifies CASSLGASTGELFF.

The genes are TRBV9 and TRBJ2-6; tentatively, D is TRBD2 (5 bases). CDR1 and CDR2 from the germline V gene are SGDLS and YYNGEE. V lost 0 bases to trimming and J lost 1 base, with 11 bases between them. CDR3 length: 17 residues. CDR3 DNA: TGTGCCAGCAGCGTAGATGGTCGACTATCTGGGGCCAACGTCCTGACTTTC. Its protein is CASSVDGRLSGANVLTF.

The chain joins TRBV28 to TRBJ2-7; 8 bases match TRBD2. With V trimmed by 7 bases and J by 3 bases, 11 bases remained unmatched. The germline gives CDR1 MDHEN, CDR2 SYDVKM. This CDR3 spans 15 amino acids. The CDR3 region has the DNA TGTGCCAGCACCCCGGGGGGGGACCTTATCTACGAGCAGTACGTC. Encoded protein: CASTPGGDLIYEQYV.

The sample holds a few counts of this clonotype. J is TRBJ2-3 and V is TRBV12-3 or TRBV12-4; D not resolved. The V and J ends lost 3 bases and 4 bases respectively, with 8 bases between them. This CDR3 contains 13 residues. The CDR3 DNA sequence: TGTGCCAGCAGTTTCCTAGATTCAGATACGCAGTATTTT. It specifies CASSFLDSDTQYF.

V is TRBV5-1 and J is TRBJ2-1; D remains unclear. The germline gives CDR1 SGHRS, CDR2 YFSETQ. Trimming shortened V by 0 bases and J by 6 bases, and 10 bases separated the two germline ends. The CDR3 loop spans 14 amino acids. CDR3 coding DNA: TGCGCCAGCAGCTTGGGCCCATCGGGCAATGAGCAGTTCTTC. It yields the protein CASSLGPSGNEQFF.

The genes are TRBV18 and TRBJ1-4; possibly TRBD1 for D (5 bases). CDR1 is KGHSH and CDR2 is LQKENI in the germline V gene. The CDR3 has 13 amino acids. Between the trimmed V and J ends, which lost 2 bases and 5 bases, there was a span of 6 bases. The CDR3 DNA is TGTGCCAGCTCACCAGCAGGGAATGAAAAACTGTTTTTT. Translated, it gives CASSPAGNEKLFF.

In its sample, this clonotype was seen a few times. The rearrangement links TRBV7-9 to TRBJ1-1; D perhaps matches TRBD1 (6 bases). This CDR3 has 15 residues. CDR1 and CDR2 (germline): SEHNR, FQNEAQ (reference sequence). The germline V and J ends were trimmed by 4 bases and 6 bases, with 18 bases remaining between them. DNA of the CDR3: TGTGCCAGCAGCTCTGCCCAGGGGTTTTGGGCTGAAGCTTTCTTT. It codes for CASSSAQGFWAEAFF. The full variable domain, completed using reference TRBV7-9 and TRBJ1-1, is DTGVSQNPRHKITKRGQNVTFRCDPISEHNRLYWYRQTLGQGPEFLTYFQNEAQLEKSRLLSDRFSAERPKGSFSTLEIQRTEQGDSAMYLCASSSAQGFWAEAFFGQGTRLTVV.

This clonotype occurred a few times. This chain links TRBV20-1 with TRBJ1-1, with 9 bases identical to TRBD1. The germline CDR1 and CDR2 sequences are DFQATT and SNEGSKA (reference sequence). The junction had 4 bases not matched to a gene; V was cut back by 3 bases and J by 5 bases. The CDR3 has 13 amino acids. CDR3 in amino acids: CSARGQGSTEAFF. The CDR3 DNA sequence: TGCAGTGCTAGGGGACAGGGCTCAACTGAAGCTTTCTTT.

V gene TRBV12-3 or TRBV12-4 combines with J gene TRBJ1-2; D possibly corresponds to TRBD1 (6 bases). CDR3 length equals 17 residues. Trimming pared 7 bases from V and 1 base from J, leaving 22 bases between. This CDR3 reads CASTALGTGSYNYGYTF. The CDR3 DNA is TGTGCCAGCACCGCCTTAGGCACAGGGAGCTATAACTATGGCTACACCTTC.

The chain joins TRBV6-6 to TRBJ1-2, with 9 nucleotides matching TRBD1. Germline values: CDR1 MNHNY, CDR2 SVGAGI (reference sequence). V gave up 2 bases and J gave up 5 bases; unmatched junction bases: 3. The length of the CDR3 is 14 residues. The CDR3 region has the DNA TGTGCCAGCAGTTACACAGGGGGCGGGTATGGCTACACCTTC. Translating gives CASSYTGGGYGYTF.

This clonotype was counted a few times. The V and J genes are TRBV2 and TRBJ1-1, with unresolved D. The germline V gene has CDR1 SNHLY and CDR2 FYNNEI. Trimming cost V 5 bases and J 7 bases, with 8 bases left between them. This CDR3 has 11 amino acids. This CDR3 reads CASSKQVEAFF. The CDR3 region has the DNA TGTGCCAGCAGTAAGCAGGTTGAAGCTTTCTTT.

This clonotype was picked up a small number of times. The V gene is TRBV5-1, the J gene TRBJ1-1, with 7 nucleotides matching TRBD1. The ends lost 5 bases at V and 3 bases at J; junction bases unmatched: 4. Per germline, CDR1 SGHRS and CDR2 YFSETQ. This CDR3 comprises 13 residues. The CDR3: CASRWQGDTEAFF. The CDR3, as DNA: TGCGCCAGCAGATGGCAGGGGGACACTGAAGCTTTCTTT.

This clonotype was counted between two and nine times. V usage is TRBV7-2 and J usage is TRBJ2-7; 9 positions match TRBD1. V was pared by 4 bases and J by 7 bases, with 8 bases of the junction left unmatched. The CDR3 has 14 amino acids. Germline CDR1 reads SGHTA; CDR2 reads FQGNSA. The CDR3 loop is CASSSGTGRKEQYF. The CDR3 coding sequence is TGTGCCAGCAGCTCCGGGACAGGGAGGAAAGAGCAGTACTTC.

There are a few counts of this clonotype. The rearrangement links TRBV20-1 to TRBJ2-5; tentatively, D is TRBD1 (5 bases). V lost 5 bases and J lost 2, with 15 bases in between. CDR1 is DFQATT, CDR2 SNEGSKA, per germline (reference sequence). This CDR3 is built from 14 residues. The CDR3 DNA follows: TGCAGTGCTGTGACAGCCTCGACACAAGAGACCCAGTACTTC. Translation: CSAVTASTQETQYF.

The J gene is TRBJ1-6, the V gene TRBV9, with no clear D. This CDR3 is 15 amino acids long. The V and J ends lost 4 bases and 7 bases respectively, with 15 bases between them. Looked up from germline, CDR1 is SGDLS and CDR2 is YYNGEE. The CDR3 is CASSPEGGRNSPLHF. The CDR3 bases are TGTGCCAGCAGCCCAGAGGGAGGACGGAATTCACCCCTCCACTTT.

This chain uses TRBV18 with TRBJ2-3; the D gene is possibly TRBD1 (5 bases). The CDR3 has 14 residues. Trimming removed 3 bases from V and 2 bases from J, with 9 bases in between. Per the germline V gene, CDR1 is KGHSH and CDR2 is LQKENI. The CDR3 DNA is TGTGCCAGCTCACCCACCAGGGCCACAGATACGCAGTATTTT. Its protein product is CASSPTRATDTQYF.

The rearrangement joins TRBV2 to TRBJ2-2, with a tentative D call TRBD1 (5 bases). The CDR3 extends over 13 amino acids. The germline V gene encodes CDR1 SNHLY and CDR2 FYNNEI. The ends were cut back, 5 bases at V and 6 bases at J, with 10 bases in the middle. The CDR3 sequence: CASSRWGPGELFF. CDR3 bases: TGTGCCAGCAGTCGGTGGGGCCCCGGGGAGCTGTTTTTT.

This clonotype has a handful of counts. The gene calls are TRBV28 and TRBJ2-7, with D unresolved. The CDR3 totals 12 residues. The V gene lost 7 bases and the J gene lost 3 bases, with 10 bases spanning the gap. Germline V gene lookup returns CDR1 MDHEN and CDR2 SYDVKM. Here the CDR3 DNA reads TGTGCCAGCACCTCAGACGGCTACGAGCAGTACGTC. This gives the protein CASTSDGYEQYV.

This clonotype was found many times. The V call is TRBV5-1, the J call TRBJ2-3; the match to TRBD2 covers 10 bases. The J segment lost 1 base and the V segment lost 4 bases, leaving 6 bases of the junction unmatched. Germline V gene lookup returns CDR1 SGHRS and CDR2 YFSETQ. The CDR3 loop spans 16 amino acids. The DNA for the CDR3 is TGCGCCAGCAGCCCCTCAACTAGCGGGGGCACAGATACGCAGTATTTT. Protein sequence: CASSPSTSGGTDTQYF.

In its sample, this clonotype was seen a few times. The chain has TRBV7-8 and TRBJ2-7, with D perhaps TRBD2 (6 bases). This CDR3 region has 14 residues. V lost 3 bases and J 4 bases, leaving 13 bases between the germline ends. Germline CDR1 SGHVS, CDR2 FQNEAQ. For the CDR3, the DNA is TGTGCCAGCAGCTTGCGACTAGAGACTTACGAGCAGTACTTC. It specifies CASSLRLETYEQYF.

This clonotype came up many times. V gene TRBV7-9 combines with J gene TRBJ2-6; no clear D gene. Deletions cut 5 bases from V and 11 bases from J, with 19 bases between. Germline loops: CDR1 SEHNR, CDR2 FQNEAQ (reference sequence). This CDR3 is 15 amino acids long. The CDR3 bases are TGTGCCAGCAGCAAACGGGTATCCCGTAACCACGTCCTGACTTTC. This translates into CASSKRVSRNHVLTF.

This clonotype was detected only a few times. The chain is built from TRBV4-1 and TRBJ1-1, with D maybe TRBD1 (5 bases). Trimming took off 1 base at V and 3 bases at J, with 6 bases between the two ends. The CDR3 consists of 13 residues. CDR1 and CDR2 from the germline V gene are MGHRA and YSYEKL. CDR3 in amino acids: CASSQGQYTEAFF. CDR3 coding DNA: TGCGCCAGCAGCCAAGGACAGTACACTGAAGCTTTCTTT.

This chain links TRBV2 with TRBJ2-3; D is ambiguous. The germline V gene encodes CDR1 SNHLY and CDR2 FYNNEI. CDR3 size: 15 residues. The germline V and J ends were trimmed by 7 bases and 0 bases, with 14 bases remaining between them. CDR3 coding DNA: TGTGCCAGCACCCGGAGCTACGCTAGCACAGATACGCAGTATTTT. Encoded protein: CASTRSYASTDTQYF. Using reference TRBV2 and TRBJ2-3 for the parts outside the CDR3, the full variable domain is EPEVTQTPSHQVTQMGQEVILRCVPISNHLYFYWYRQILGQKVEFLVSFYNNEISEKSEIFDDQFSVERPDGSNFTLKIRSTKLEDSAMYFCASTRSYASTDTQYFGPGTRLTVL.

This clonotype was detected only a few times. V is TRBV5-1 and J is TRBJ2-4; no definite D call. The CDR3 spans 15 residues. Germline V gene lookup returns CDR1 SGHRS and CDR2 YFSETQ. Trimming pared 0 bases from V and 8 bases from J, leaving 15 bases between. CDR3 bases: TGCGCCAGCAGCTTGGCAGCCAGCCCCGCGGACATTCAGTACTTC. It translates to CASSLAASPADIQYF. The full variable domain, in which reference TRBV5-1 and TRBJ2-4 provide the parts outside the CDR3, is KAGVTQTPRYLIKTRGQQVTLSCSPISGHRSVSWYQQTPGQGLQFLFEYFSETQRNKGNFPGRFSGRQFSNSRSEMNVSTLELGDSALYLCASSLAASPADIQYFGAGTRLSVL.

This clonotype was detected ten times or more. The rearrangement joins TRBV3-1 to TRBJ1-2; a possible D gene is TRBD1 (5 bases). This CDR3 has 12 residues. The V gene lost 3 bases and the J gene lost 5 bases, with 7 bases spanning the gap. Germline loops: CDR1 LGHDT, CDR2 YNNKEL (reference sequence). The CDR3, as DNA: TGTGCCAGCAGCCAGGGGGTATATGGCTACACCTTC. Translation: CASSQGVYGYTF.